This T cell receptor beta chain was observed in a study of blood T cell repertoires in COVID-19. In the study overall: Samples came from the United States, Italy and Spain, spanning acute and convalescent COVID-19. Nucleic acid was either cDNA or gDNA, and it came from T cells, B-cell-depleted T cells, or PBMCs.

In the original analysis: Nucleated cell number was recorded as an estimate derived from reference gene primer amplification. Here immunoSEQ multiplex PCR was the method, and the copy in TCRdb shows in-frame clones only, minus some. V, J and clone size derive from that table, while D and trimming were established from the DNA sequence. The sample has about 360,000 clones; 85% to 90% are singletons. Material for sequencing was peripheral blood. This clonotype originated in a human donor in a cohort sampled during active COVID-19.

For the CDR3, the DNA is TGTGCAGGACGGGGGGCAGGAGGCTACACCTTC. Its protein product is CAGRGAGGYTF. This chain links TRBV6-5 with TRBJ1-2; a weak D match, TRBD1 (6 bases). CDR1 is MNHEY, CDR2 SVGAGI, per germline. The CDR3 loop spans 11 amino acids.